This TCR beta chain emerged from a study of response to subunit inactivated influenza vaccine. The study, taken as a whole, reports: Only a handful of new T cells, the authors suggested, are recruited with each seasonal influenza vaccination.

Germline loops: CDR1 MNHEY, CDR2 SMNVEV (reference sequence). Trimming shortened V by 3 bases and J by 5 bases, and 11 bases separated the two germline ends. The CDR3 runs 13 residues. In TCRdb, the RT-PCR reads were re-called with MiXCR into one record per CDR3 protein. This table has about 500,000 distinct CDR3 sequences, 10% to 15% appearing once. A note on this clonotype: Its antigen is as yet unknown.

The input for sequencing was PBMCs from blood, taken roughly 46 days after vaccination. This receptor was identified in a man aged 50 or older who received an inactivated influenza vaccine. This sequence joins TRBV27 and TRBJ2-7; no clear D. The CDR3 DNA sequence: TGTGCCAGCAGTTTTTACGGGCTGCACGAGCAGTACTTC. It encodes CASSFYGLHEQYF.